These T cell receptor beta chains were read from a single sample in a study of Ad26.COV2.S vaccination and SARS-CoV-2 variants. Profiling relied on immunoSEQ multiplex PCR, and the TCRdb table lists in-frame clones only, not all of them. The sample yields about 350,000 clones, around 90% seen once. The sample was peripheral blood, taken after recovery from COVID-19. The receptors here all came from a human donor who had recovered from COVID-19. Both conserved end residues are part of each CDR3. Fields, in order: D gene, V gene, J gene, clone size, CDR3 DNA, CDR3 protein. D genes are given only for firm matches. Size values are once, few and many counts, or a class for expanded clones, and some rows have none.

>TRBD1|TRBV19|TRBJ1-1|.
TGTGCCAGTAGTACCCGGACAGGGGGGTACACTGAAGCTTTCTTT
CASSTRTGGYTEAFF
>.|TRBV10-1|TRBJ1-3|.
TGCGCCAGCAGTGAAGGCGGATTCTCTGGAAACACCATATATTTT
CASSEGGFSGNTIYF
>.|TRBV9|TRBJ2-1|.
TGTGCCAGCAGCGTAGATGAAGCTCGGTCGAATGAGCAGTTCTTC
CASSVDEARSNEQFF
>.|TRBV5-6|TRBJ1-1|.
TGTGCCAGCAGCTTGTGGGGTAACACTGAAGCTTTCTTT
CASSLWGNTEAFF
>TRBD2|TRBV4-1|TRBJ2-3|.
TGCGCCAGCAGCCAACGGGCGGGGGGACCTTTCACAGATACGCAGTATTTT
CASSQRAGGPFTDTQYF
>.|TRBV2|TRBJ2-2|.
TGTGCCAGCAGTGATTTGGCCGGGGAGCTGTTTTTT
CASSDLAGELFF
>.|TRBV5-4|TRBJ1-2|.
TGTGCCAGCAGCCCAGAAACAAACCAACCTGGCTATGGCTACACCTTC
CASSPETNQPGYGYTF
>TRBD2|TRBV7-3|TRBJ2-1|.
TGTGCCAGCAGCAAAGGCGGGGGGCCCGCCTACAATGAGCAGTTCTTC
CASSKGGGPAYNEQFF
>TRBD2|TRBV3-1/TRBV3-2|TRBJ2-3|once
TGTGCCAGCAGCCAAGATAGGGTAGCGGGGACAGATACGCAGTATTTT
CASSQDRVAGTDTQYF
>.|TRBV5-1|TRBJ1-5|.
TGCGCCAGCAGCTTGGATGGGCTCGGACAGCAGCCCCAGCATTTT
CASSLDGLGQQPQHF
>.|TRBV12-3/TRBV12-4|TRBJ1-2|.
TGTGCCAGCAGTCTGGGGAACTATGGCTACACCTTC
CASSLGNYGYTF
>TRBD2|TRBV7-2|TRBJ2-5|.
TGTGCCAGCAGCCCCCAGGCGGGGGGGCTCGAGACCCAGTACTTC
CASSPQAGGLETQYF
>.|TRBV19|TRBJ2-6|.
TGTGCCAGTTCTGGGATCTCTGGGGCCAACGTCCTGACTTTC
CASSGISGANVLTF
>TRBD1|TRBV15|TRBJ2-7|.
TGTGCCACCAGCAGATCGGACAGGGCAACCTACGAGCAGTACTTC
CATSRSDRATYEQYF
>TRBD2|TRBV19|TRBJ2-3|.
TGTGCCAGTAGTATAGTGATGGCGGGGGGGCCCACAGATACGCAGTATTTT
CASSIVMAGGPTDTQYF
>TRBD2|TRBV6-5|TRBJ2-2|.
TGTGCCAGCAGGAGGGGACTAGCGGAACTGGAGCTGTTTTTT
CASRRGLAELELFF
>.|TRBV12-5|TRBJ2-3|.
TGTGCTAGTGGTCTCACAGATACGCAGTATTTT
CASGLTDTQYF
>.|TRBV6-6|TRBJ2-3|.
TGTGCCAGCAGTTACGTGGAAAACCTGTCGGATACGCAGTATTTT
CASSYVENLSDTQYF